A selection of T cell receptor beta chains follows, all from one sample in a study of blood T cell repertoires in COVID-19. Profiled with immunoSEQ multiplex PCR; TCRdb holds only in-frame clones, not every one. Altogether 300,000 or so clones are present, roughly 90% being singletons, with the ten largest covering approximately 0.93%. Sequencing was done on a sample of PBMCs or T cells enriched from blood (not recorded which). These receptors were collected from a woman aged 30 to 39 who had recovered from COVID-19. Both conserved end residues are part of each CDR3. The order of the fields is D gene, V gene, J gene, CDR3 protein, CDR3 DNA. The D gene is left open where the match is weak.

D gene: TRBD2; V gene: TRBV29-1; J gene: TRBJ2-1; CDR3 protein: CSVEGLAGDEQFF; CDR3 DNA: TGCAGCGTTGAGGGACTAGCGGGGGATGAGCAGTTCTTC
D gene: TRBD2; V gene: TRBV24-1; J gene: TRBJ2-1; CDR3 protein: CATSDLKAGGNEQFF; CDR3 DNA: TGTGCCACCAGTGATTTGAAGGCGGGGGGGAATGAGCAGTTCTTC
D gene: .; V gene: TRBV29-1; J gene: TRBJ1-5; CDR3 protein: CSVSGVNQPQHF; CDR3 DNA: TGCAGCGTTTCGGGAGTGAATCAGCCCCAGCATTTT
D gene: .; V gene: TRBV5-1; J gene: TRBJ2-5; CDR3 protein: CASSGGDRQETQYF; CDR3 DNA: TGCGCCAGCAGCGGGGGGGACAGGCAAGAGACCCAGTACTTC
D gene: .; V gene: TRBV5-1; J gene: TRBJ2-6; CDR3 protein: CASSLRGSGANVLTF; CDR3 DNA: TGCGCCAGCAGCTTAAGGGGCTCTGGGGCCAACGTCCTGACTTTC
D gene: TRBD2; V gene: TRBV10-3; J gene: TRBJ2-3; CDR3 protein: CAISISDLAGSTDTQYF; CDR3 DNA: TGTGCCATCAGTATCTCCGACCTAGCGGGGAGCACAGATACGCAGTATTTT
D gene: .; V gene: TRBV7-2; J gene: TRBJ1-5; CDR3 protein: CASSFSGQGQPQHF; CDR3 DNA: TGTGCCAGCAGCTTCTCAGGGCAGGGTCAGCCCCAGCATTTT
D gene: TRBD1; V gene: TRBV27; J gene: TRBJ1-6; CDR3 protein: CASSPRTGLSSYNSPLHF; CDR3 DNA: TGTGCCAGCAGTCCCCGGACAGGCCTAAGCTCCTATAATTCACCCCTCCACTTT
D gene: TRBD1; V gene: TRBV5-1; J gene: TRBJ1-1; CDR3 protein: CASSRIGQGNTEAFF; CDR3 DNA: TGCGCCAGCAGCCGAATAGGACAGGGGAACACTGAAGCTTTCTTT
D gene: .; V gene: TRBV11-3; J gene: TRBJ2-3; CDR3 protein: CASSLRGGGDTDTQYF; CDR3 DNA: TGTGCCAGCAGCCTAAGGGGAGGCGGGGACACAGATACGCAGTATTTT
D gene: TRBD1; V gene: TRBV3-1/TRBV3-2; J gene: TRBJ2-3; CDR3 protein: CASSQEGQVRSTDTQYF; CDR3 DNA: TGTGCCAGCAGCCAAGAGGGACAGGTTAGGAGCACAGATACGCAGTATTTT
D gene: .; V gene: TRBV6-2/TRBV6-3; J gene: TRBJ2-7; CDR3 protein: CASSSGFGPTAYEQYF; CDR3 DNA: TGTGCCAGCAGTAGTGGATTTGGGCCTACCGCCTACGAGCAGTACTTC
D gene: .; V gene: TRBV5-1; J gene: TRBJ1-1; CDR3 protein: CASKVGISVEGEAFF; CDR3 DNA: TGCGCCAGCAAAGTAGGAATTAGCGTTGAGGGTGAAGCTTTCTTT
D gene: .; V gene: TRBV14; J gene: TRBJ1-1; CDR3 protein: CASSQESLNTEAFF; CDR3 DNA: TGTGCCAGCAGCCAAGAATCTCTGAACACTGAAGCTTTCTTT